This TCR beta chain was sequenced during a study of regulatory T cells in long-lasting Graves disease. Worth noting for this clonotype: The target antigen is unknown.

iRepertoire HTBI primers and Arm-PCR of CDR3 regions built TCR beta libraries. TCRdb re-analysed the multiplex PCR reads in MiXCR, keeping a single row per CDR3 protein. The repertoire holds around 250,000 distinct CDR3 sequences, with roughly 21% as singletons. Time point noted: newly diagnosed GD, antithyroid drugs for less than 3 months. The authors made the TCR library using RNA they extracted from PBMCs. Germline-derived CDR1 and CDR2 are SNHLY and FYNNEI. CDR3 length: 13 residues. With V trimmed by 10 bases and J by 8 bases, 7 bases remained unmatched. Overall study results and limits: New patients shared fewer public clonotypes (roughly 990) than persistent patients did (roughly 2,500).

The sample here was peripheral blood mononuclear cells (PBMCs), taken at new diagnosis, from a patient treated with antithyroid drugs. This receptor was taken from a female donor with Graves disease. The rearrangement links TRBV2 to TRBJ2-1, with TRBD1 matching over 11 bases. This chain's CDR3 is CAMKRDRGDEQFF. In DNA, the CDR3 is TGTGCCATGAAGCGGGACAGGGGGGATGAGCAGTTCTTC.